These T cell receptor beta chains were read from a single sample in a study of blood T cells in healthy people across ages. Using its own MiXCR run on the 5' RACE reads, TCRdb lists one record per CDR3 protein. The sample records fewer than 1.5 million distinct CDR3 sequences, approximately 42% being singletons. Sequencing used blood. The receptors were gathered from a woman younger than 30 in good health. Both conserved end residues are part of each CDR3. A D gene is named only where the DNA matches it firmly. Clone size, where shown, is once, few, many, or a class for clones that have expanded.

>NA|TRBV15|TRBJ2-5|NA
TGTGCCACCAGCAGAGATCTAGGGGGGCTGGAGACCCAGTACTTC
CATSRDLGGLETQYF
>NA|TRBV12-3/TRBV12-4|TRBJ1-2|NA
TGTGCCAGCAGGGAAACAGGGTACGTGGACTATGGCTACACCTTC
CASRETGYVDYGYTF
>NA|TRBV11-3|TRBJ2-2|NA
TGTGCCAGCAGCTTAGCTGCTAGCCCCAACACCGGGGAGCTGTTTTTT
CASSLAASPNTGELFF
>few|TRBV7-9|TRBJ2-3|NA
TGTGCCAGCAGCGTAGACGGGGGTGAAGATACGCAGTATTTT
CASSVDGGEDTQYF
>few|TRBV12-3/TRBV12-4|TRBJ2-7|NA
TGTGCCAGCAGTTTGCCCAGGGCCACCCCATTCTCCTACGAGCAGTACTTC
CASSLPRATPFSYEQYF
>few|TRBV20-1|TRBJ2-5|TRBD2
TGCAGTGCTAGAAGGACTAGCCGGGAGACCCAGTACTTC
CSARRTSRETQYF
>NA|TRBV7-9|TRBJ1-5|NA
TGTGCCAGCAGCTTTGGTGTTGGGGTCCGCAATCAGCCCCAGCATTTT
CASSFGVGVRNQPQHF
>NA|TRBV4-1|TRBJ2-5|NA
TGCGCCAGCAGCCCATTGGTAACCCCGGGGGAGACCCAGTACTTC
CASSPLVTPGETQYF
>few|TRBV3-1|TRBJ2-7|NA
TGTGCCAGCAGCCAACCTACAGGTAGCTCCTACGAGCAGTACTTC
CASSQPTGSSYEQYF
>NA|TRBV2|TRBJ2-5|NA
TGTGCCAGCAGGCGGGGAGAGCGAGAGACCCAGTACTTC
CASRRGERETQYF
>few|TRBV3-1|TRBJ1-4|NA
TGTGCCAGCAGCCCCCGGAATTATCTAACTAATGAAAAACTGTTTTTT
CASSPRNYLTNEKLFF
>NA|TRBV20-1|TRBJ2-3|TRBD2
TGCAGTGCTCCCCTGGGACTAGCGACACCTATTAGCACAGATACGCAGTATTTT
CSAPLGLATPISTDTQYF
>few|TRBV7-2|TRBJ2-1|NA
TGTGCCAGCAGCTACGGGGCCTCCTACAATGAGCAGTTCTTC
CASSYGASYNEQFF
>few|TRBV3-1|TRBJ2-1|NA
TGTGCCAGCAGCCAATCCCGGGACAACTACAATGAGCAGTTCTTC
CASSQSRDNYNEQFF
>once|TRBV7-6|TRBJ2-7|TRBD2
TGTGCCAGCAGCTCTTTAGCGGGTGGCCACGAGCAGTACTTC
CASSSLAGGHEQYF
>NA|TRBV3-1|TRBJ2-1|NA
TGTGCCAGCAGCCATAGCCGTGAGCAGTTCTTC
CASSHSREQFF
>NA|TRBV12-3/TRBV12-4|TRBJ2-3|NA
TGTGCCAGCAGTGACGGCTTGGACACAGATACGCAGTATTTT
CASSDGLDTDTQYF
>NA|TRBV18|TRBJ2-7|TRBD2
TGTGCCAGCTCACCTCCAAGGGCGGGAGCCTACTACGAGCAGTACTTC
CASSPPRAGAYYEQYF
>NA|TRBV20-1|TRBJ1-1|NA
TGCAGTGCTGGGGAATTTGCTTTCTTT
CSAGEFAFF
>NA|TRBV7-9|TRBJ2-7|NA
TGTGCCAGCAGCTTACCCAGGGGCCCCTCCTACGAGCAGTACTTC
CASSLPRGPSYEQYF
>once|TRBV4-1|TRBJ2-1|TRBD1
TGCGCCAGCAGCCAACAAGCCGGGACAGGGGGCGGTAACTCCTACAATGAGCAGTTCTTC
CASSQQAGTGGGNSYNEQFF
>NA|TRBV3-1|TRBJ2-1|TRBD2
TGTGCCAGCAGCCAGTTTTCAAGCGGGGCATCCTACAATGAGCAGTTCTTC
CASSQFSSGASYNEQFF
>NA|TRBV27|TRBJ1-1|NA
TGTGCCAGCAGTGTCCCAGGCGGGTCCCGAGCTTTCTTT
CASSVPGGSRAFF
>NA|TRBV7-9|TRBJ2-5|NA
TGTGCCAGCAGCTTAGAAGCCAGCTCAGGGGAGACCCAGTACTTC
CASSLEASSGETQYF
>NA|TRBV4-1|TRBJ2-1|TRBD2
TGCGCCAGCAGCCCCGAGGGTGGCGGGAGGAGCTCCTACAATGAGCAGTTCTTC
CASSPEGGGRSSYNEQFF
>NA|TRBV6-5|TRBJ2-5|TRBD2
TGTGCCAGCAGTTCTGGGGGGACTAGCGGACAGCGCCAAGAGACCCAGTACTTC
CASSSGGTSGQRQETQYF
>NA|TRBV7-2|TRBJ2-3|NA
TGTGCCAGCAGCCCCCCCCATGTGGGCACAGATACGCAGTATTTT
CASSPPHVGTDTQYF
>few|TRBV27|TRBJ2-3|NA
TGTGCCAGCAGTTCGGCCCCTGGACTATTGCTGACTACGCAGTATTTT
CASSSAPGLLLTTQYF
>NA|TRBV27|TRBJ2-5|TRBD1
TGTGCCAGCAGAGTAGGGACAGGGGGGCCAGAGACCCAGTACTTC
CASRVGTGGPETQYF
>NA|TRBV24-1|TRBJ2-5|TRBD1
TGTGCCGCCAGTGACCAGGGGGCGAGGCAGTACTTC
CAASDQGARQYF
>NA|TRBV21-1|TRBJ1-2|NA
TGTGCCAGCAGCTCCCCCCAGGGCAGACCTACCTTTGGCTATGGCTACACCTTC
CASSSPQGRPTFGYGYTF
>NA|TRBV4-1|TRBJ2-1|NA
TGCGCCAGCAGCCAAGTAAACACGGCCTACAATGAGCAGTTCTTC
CASSQVNTAYNEQFF
>NA|TRBV5-1|TRBJ2-5|TRBD1
TGCGCCAGCAGCTATGGGACAGGGACTCAAGAGACCCAGTACTTC
CASSYGTGTQETQYF
>NA|TRBV10-3|TRBJ2-7|TRBD1
TGTGCCACCACCACACTCACAGGGGTCGGGAACGAGCAGTACTTC
CATTTLTGVGNEQYF
>NA|TRBV7-3|TRBJ2-7|NA
TGTGCCAGCAGCTTATATTCCGGGGAGCAGTACTTC
CASSLYSGEQYF
>NA|TRBV5-1|TRBJ2-7|NA
TGCGCCAGCAGCTCCAGGGCCCACTCCGCCTACGAGCAGTACTTC
CASSSRAHSAYEQYF
>few|TRBV20-1|TRBJ1-5|NA
TGCAGTGCCCCGGAGGAGGGGGTCTATCAGCCCCAGCATTTT
CSAPEEGVYQPQHF
>NA|TRBV29-1|TRBJ2-1|TRBD2
TGCAGCGTTGAAGATCTTACAAGTGGGAGGGGAGATGAGCAGTTCTTC
CSVEDLTSGRGDEQFF
>few|TRBV7-2|TRBJ1-2|NA
TGTGCCAGCAGCTCCCAACCCGACTATGGCTACACCTTC
CASSSQPDYGYTF
>NA|TRBV27|TRBJ2-7|TRBD1
TGTGCCAGCAGCGACTGGGACAGGGGATACGAGCAGTACTTC
CASSDWDRGYEQYF
>NA|TRBV12-3/TRBV12-4|TRBJ1-2|NA
TGTGCCAGCACCCTTAATATGGGACCACTCAACTATGGCTACACCTTC
CASTLNMGPLNYGYTF
>NA|TRBV3-1|TRBJ2-4|TRBD2
TGTGCCAGCAGCCAAGAGGCGTGGGTAGCGGGAAATGTCGCGCAGTACTTC
CASSQEAWVAGNVAQYF
>NA|TRBV4-1|TRBJ2-7|TRBD2
TGCGCCAGCAGCCAGGGTTCAGCGGGGAACTCCTACGAGCAGTACTTC
CASSQGSAGNSYEQYF
>NA|TRBV7-2|TRBJ2-5|NA
TGTGCCAGCAGCCCCCGCGGACAGAAAAAGAAAGAGACCCAGTACTTC
CASSPRGQKKKETQYF
>NA|TRBV6-5|TRBJ1-2|NA
TGTGCCAGCATATCCGGGTCAAGAGCTAACTATGGCTACACCTTC
CASISGSRANYGYTF
>NA|TRBV5-1|TRBJ1-1|NA
TGCGCCAGCAGCTTGGGAGGGGCAGCGCCGAACACTGAAGCTTTCTTT
CASSLGGAAPNTEAFF
>NA|TRBV15|TRBJ2-5|TRBD2
TGTGCCACCAGCGGAGAGTCTAGCGGTTCCCAAGAGACCCAGTACTTC
CATSGESSGSQETQYF
>few|TRBV5-1|TRBJ2-7|TRBD2
TGCGCCAGCAGCTTGCTTGGGACTAGCGGTTCCTACGAGCAGTACTTC
CASSLLGTSGSYEQYF
>few|TRBV5-1|TRBJ1-2|NA
TGCGCCAGCAGCTTGCCCGACAGCAGTCCTAACTATGGCTACACCTTC
CASSLPDSSPNYGYTF
>NA|TRBV20-1|TRBJ2-7|TRBD2
TGCAGTGCTAGAGATTCTGGCGGGGGGGCTTTTCTTTACGAGCAGTACTTC
CSARDSGGGAFLYEQYF
>NA|TRBV5-1|TRBJ2-7|TRBD2
TGCGCCAGCAGGACTAGCGGGGAAGGGTCCTACGAGCAGTACTTC
CASRTSGEGSYEQYF
>NA|TRBV3-1|TRBJ2-2|TRBD2
TGTGCCAGCAGCCATCCCCCTTCAACCCGGACTAGCTGGAGAACCGGGGAGCTGTTTTTT
CASSHPPSTRTSWRTGELFF
>NA|TRBV4-2|TRBJ2-1|TRBD2
TGTGCCAGCAGCCAGGTGGGACTAGCGGATATCGATGAGCAGTTCTTC
CASSQVGLADIDEQFF
>NA|TRBV12-3/TRBV12-4|TRBJ1-3|NA
TGTGCCAGCAGTTTCGAGTGGGCCTCTGGAAACACCATATATTTT
CASSFEWASGNTIYF
>NA|TRBV20-1|TRBJ2-4|NA
TGCAGTGCTACCGGGACTCCGGGAAACATTCAGTACTTC
CSATGTPGNIQYF